This entry features one T cell receptor beta chain sequence. The antigen is unknown. This specimen comes from a study of cytotoxic CD8 clonotypes in ibrutinib-treated CLL. Study-wide results and caveats: Age-matched healthy donor levels were exceeded by baseline clonality, which tracked circulating CD8+ T-cell counts.

V gave up 3 bases and J gave up 2 bases, with 8 bases separating them. The CDR3 is 14 residues long. Germline CDR1 SNHLY, CDR2 FYNNEI. The assay was immunoSEQ multiplex PCR, and TCRdb's table has in-frame clones only and misses some. In the table there are approximately 140,000 clones, 80% to 95% of which are singletons. The chain links TRBV2 to TRBJ1-5, with no clear D. The receptor was isolated from a human donor with chronic lymphocytic leukemia. The source material was PBMCs, sampled after 12 months of ibrutinib treatment. CDR3 sequence (DNA): TGTGCCAGCAGTGATCAAGTGGGCAATCAGCCCCAGCATTTT. Protein: CASSDQVGNQPQHF. Based on the CDR3 plus reference TRBV2 and TRBJ1-5, the full variable domain is EPEVTQTPSHQVTQMGQEVILRCVPISNHLYFYWYRQILGQKVEFLVSFYNNEISEKSEIFDDQFSVERPDGSNFTLKIRSTKLEDSAMYFCASSDQVGNQPQHFGDGTRLSIL.